This T cell receptor (beta chain) was identified during a study of blood T cell repertoires in COVID-19. Libraries were prepared by immunoSEQ multiplex PCR; TCRdb keeps only in-frame clonotypes and omits some of them. The sample holds about 230,000 clones, 88% seen once. This clone appeared a single time. CDR3 size: 17 residues. Losses at the gene ends were 7 bases for V and 3 bases for J; bases not matched to a gene: 9. Looked up from germline, CDR1 is LGHNT and CDR2 is FRNRAP. The sequenced sample consisted of PBMCs or T cells enriched from blood (not recorded which). The genes are TRBV12-5 and TRBJ2-4; TRBD2 matches at 13 bases. This TCR came from a young woman who had been exposed to COVID-19. The CDR3 sequence: CASVVTSGRADKNIQYF. CDR3 sequence (DNA): TGTGCTAGTGTAGTAACTAGCGGGAGGGCCGACAAAAACATTCAGTACTTC.